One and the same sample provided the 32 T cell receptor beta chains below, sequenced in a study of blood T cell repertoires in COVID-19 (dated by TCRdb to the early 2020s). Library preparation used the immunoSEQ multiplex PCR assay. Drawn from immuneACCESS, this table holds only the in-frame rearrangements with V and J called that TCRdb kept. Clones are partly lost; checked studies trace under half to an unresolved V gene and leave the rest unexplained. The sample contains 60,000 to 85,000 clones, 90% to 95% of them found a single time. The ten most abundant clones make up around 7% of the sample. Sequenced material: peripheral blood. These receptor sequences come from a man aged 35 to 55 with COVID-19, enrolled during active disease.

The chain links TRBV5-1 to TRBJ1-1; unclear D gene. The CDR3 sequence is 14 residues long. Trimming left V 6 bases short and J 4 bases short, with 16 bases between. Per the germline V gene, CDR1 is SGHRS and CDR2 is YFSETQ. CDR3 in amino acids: CASTAGRGGTEAFF. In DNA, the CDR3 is TGCGCCAGCACCGCCGGACGGGGAGGCACTGAAGCTTTCTTT.

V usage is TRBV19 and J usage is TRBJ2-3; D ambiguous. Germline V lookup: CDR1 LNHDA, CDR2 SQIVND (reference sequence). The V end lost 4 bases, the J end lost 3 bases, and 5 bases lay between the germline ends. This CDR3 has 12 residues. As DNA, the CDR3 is TGTGCCAGTAGTAGCAGGACAGATACGCAGTATTTT. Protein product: CASSSRTDTQYF.

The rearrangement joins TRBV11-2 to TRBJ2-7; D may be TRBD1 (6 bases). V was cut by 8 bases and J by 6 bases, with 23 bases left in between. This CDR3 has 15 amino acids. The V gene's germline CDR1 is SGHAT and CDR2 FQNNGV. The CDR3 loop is CASRQPGHRLSEQYF. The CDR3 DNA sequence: TGTGCCAGCCGCCAACCGGGACACCGACTCTCCGAGCAGTACTTC.

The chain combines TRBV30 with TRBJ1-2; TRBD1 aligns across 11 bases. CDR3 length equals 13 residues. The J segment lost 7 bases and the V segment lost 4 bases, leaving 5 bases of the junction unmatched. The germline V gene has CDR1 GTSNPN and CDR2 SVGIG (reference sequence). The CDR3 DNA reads TGTGCCTGGACAGGACAGGGGGCCGGTGGCTACACCTTC. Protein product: CAWTGQGAGGYTF.

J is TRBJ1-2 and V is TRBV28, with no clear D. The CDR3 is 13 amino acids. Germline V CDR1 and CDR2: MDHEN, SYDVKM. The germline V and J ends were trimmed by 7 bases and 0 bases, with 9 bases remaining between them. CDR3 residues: CASNVGANYGYTF. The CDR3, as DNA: TGTGCCAGCAATGTGGGAGCTAACTATGGCTACACCTTC.

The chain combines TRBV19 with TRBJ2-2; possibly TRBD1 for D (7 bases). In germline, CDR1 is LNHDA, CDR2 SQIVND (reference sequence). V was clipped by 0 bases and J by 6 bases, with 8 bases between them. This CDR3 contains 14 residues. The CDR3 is CASSIDRGAGELFF. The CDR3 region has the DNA TGTGCCAGTAGTATAGACAGGGGGGCCGGGGAGCTGTTTTTT.

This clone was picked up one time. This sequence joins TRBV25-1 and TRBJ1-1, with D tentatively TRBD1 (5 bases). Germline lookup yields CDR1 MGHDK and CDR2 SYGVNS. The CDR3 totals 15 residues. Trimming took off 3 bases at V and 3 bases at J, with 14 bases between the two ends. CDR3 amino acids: CASSDRARGDTEAFF. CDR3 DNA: TGTGCCAGCAGTGACAGGGCCCGGGGGGACACTGAAGCTTTCTTT.

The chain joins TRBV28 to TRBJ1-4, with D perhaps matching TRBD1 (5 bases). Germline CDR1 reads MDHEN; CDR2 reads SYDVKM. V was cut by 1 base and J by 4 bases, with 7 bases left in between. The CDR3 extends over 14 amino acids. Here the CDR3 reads CASSLSGLNEKLFF. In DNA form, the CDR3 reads TGTGCCAGCAGTTTATCAGGGCTTAATGAAAAACTGTTTTTT. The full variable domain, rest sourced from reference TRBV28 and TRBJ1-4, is DVKVTQSSRYLVKRTGEKVFLECVQDMDHENMFWYRQDPGLGLRLIYFSYDVKMKEKGDIPEGYSVSREKKERFSLILESASTNQTSMYLCASSLSGLNEKLFFGSGTQLSVL.

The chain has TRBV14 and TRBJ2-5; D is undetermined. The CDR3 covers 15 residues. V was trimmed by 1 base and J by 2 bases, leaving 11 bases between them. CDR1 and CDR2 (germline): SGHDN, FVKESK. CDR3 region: CASSQVMTLQETQYF. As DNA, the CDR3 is TGTGCCAGCAGCCAAGTAATGACATTACAAGAGACCCAGTACTTC.

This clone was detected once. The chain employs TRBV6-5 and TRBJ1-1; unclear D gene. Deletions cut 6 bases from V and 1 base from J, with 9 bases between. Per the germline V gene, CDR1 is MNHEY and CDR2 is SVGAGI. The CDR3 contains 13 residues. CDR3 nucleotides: TGTGCCAGCAGATATCGGGAGAACACTGAAGCTTTCTTT. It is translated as CASRYRENTEAFF.

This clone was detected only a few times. The CDR3 spells CASSGQDHYEQYF. The CDR3 DNA follows: TGTGCCAGCAGTGGACAGGACCACTACGAGCAGTACTTC. This chain connects TRBV12-3 or TRBV12-4 to TRBJ2-7, with 7 positions matching TRBD1. The CDR3 covers 13 residues. Losses at the gene ends were 5 bases for V and 3 bases for J; bases not matched to a gene: 4.

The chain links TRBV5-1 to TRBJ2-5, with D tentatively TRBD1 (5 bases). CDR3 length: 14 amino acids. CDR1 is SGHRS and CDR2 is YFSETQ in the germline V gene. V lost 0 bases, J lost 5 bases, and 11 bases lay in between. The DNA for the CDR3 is TGCGCCAGCAGCTTGGGACAGAAGGGGGAGACCCAGTACTTC. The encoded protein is CASSLGQKGETQYF.

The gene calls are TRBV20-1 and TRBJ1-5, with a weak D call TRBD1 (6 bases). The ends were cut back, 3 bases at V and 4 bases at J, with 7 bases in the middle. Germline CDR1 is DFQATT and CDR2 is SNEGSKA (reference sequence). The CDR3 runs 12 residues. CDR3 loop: CSASRGNQPQHF. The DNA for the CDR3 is TGCAGTGCTAGTAGGGGGAATCAGCCCCAGCATTTT.

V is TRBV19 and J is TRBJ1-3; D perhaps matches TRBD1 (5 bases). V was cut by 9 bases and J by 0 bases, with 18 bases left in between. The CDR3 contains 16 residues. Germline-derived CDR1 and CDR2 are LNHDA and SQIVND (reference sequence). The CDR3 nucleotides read TGTGCCAGCAGGGCAGCATCATTTAGCTCTGGAAACACCATATATTTT. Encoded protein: CASRAASFSSGNTIYF.

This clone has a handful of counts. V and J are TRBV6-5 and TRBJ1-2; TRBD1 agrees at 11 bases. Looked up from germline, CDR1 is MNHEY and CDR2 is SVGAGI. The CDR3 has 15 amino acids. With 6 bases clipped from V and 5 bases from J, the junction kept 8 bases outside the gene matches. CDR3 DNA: TGTGCCAGCAGCACGAGGGACAGGGGGTCTTATGGCTACACCTTC. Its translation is CASSTRDRGSYGYTF.

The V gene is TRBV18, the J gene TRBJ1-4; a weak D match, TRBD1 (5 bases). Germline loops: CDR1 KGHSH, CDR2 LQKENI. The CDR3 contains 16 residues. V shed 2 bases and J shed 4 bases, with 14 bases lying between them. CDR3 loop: CASSPSEGGGNEKLFF. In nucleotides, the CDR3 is TGTGCCAGCTCACCATCGGAGGGCGGGGGTAATGAAAAACTGTTTTTT. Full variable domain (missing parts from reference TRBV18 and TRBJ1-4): NAGVMQNPRHLVRRRGQEARLRCSPMKGHSHVYWYRQLPEEGLKFMVYLQKENIIDESGMPKERFSAEFPKEGPSILRIQQVVRGDSAAYFCASSPSEGGGNEKLFFGSGTQLSVL.

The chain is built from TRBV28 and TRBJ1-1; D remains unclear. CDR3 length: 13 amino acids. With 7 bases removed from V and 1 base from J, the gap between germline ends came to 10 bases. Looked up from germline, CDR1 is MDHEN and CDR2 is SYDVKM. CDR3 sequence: CASTPGGNTEAFF. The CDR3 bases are TGTGCCAGCACCCCTGGAGGGAACACTGAAGCTTTCTTT.

CDR3 DNA: TGTGCCAGCAGTTTGTGGACAGGGCGCGGTGAAAAACTGTTTTTT. This gives the protein CASSLWTGRGEKLFF. The V call is TRBV27, the J call TRBJ1-4, with TRBD1 matching over 8 bases. Germline values: CDR1 MNHEY, CDR2 SMNVEV (reference sequence). There are 15 residues in the CDR3. V lost 3 bases to trimming and J lost 7 bases; unmatched junction nucleotides: 7.

The CDR3: CASRKTGTSGSGELFF. CDR3 nucleotide sequence: TGTGCCAGCAGGAAGACCGGGACTAGCGGGTCCGGGGAGCTGTTTTTT. The chain is built from TRBV6-6 and TRBJ2-2; the match to TRBD2 covers 12 bases. The CDR3 is 16 amino acids. Germline CDR1 is MNHNY and CDR2 is SVGAGI (reference sequence). With 6 bases clipped from V and 6 bases from J, the junction kept 8 bases outside the gene matches.

Here the CDR3 DNA reads TGTGCCAGCAGTCAGACAGGCAATGAGCAGTTCTTC. Translating gives CASSQTGNEQFF. V gene TRBV28 combines with J gene TRBJ2-1; TRBD1 might be the D (6 bases). The CDR3 has 12 amino acids. V lost 5 bases and J lost 6, with 8 bases in between. Germline V gene lookup returns CDR1 MDHEN and CDR2 SYDVKM.

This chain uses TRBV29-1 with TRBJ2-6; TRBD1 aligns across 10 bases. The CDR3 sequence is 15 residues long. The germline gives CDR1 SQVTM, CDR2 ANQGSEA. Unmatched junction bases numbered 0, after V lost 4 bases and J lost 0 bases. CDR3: CSVGDRGSGANVLTF. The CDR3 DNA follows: TGCAGCGTTGGGGACAGGGGCTCTGGGGCCAACGTCCTGACTTTC.

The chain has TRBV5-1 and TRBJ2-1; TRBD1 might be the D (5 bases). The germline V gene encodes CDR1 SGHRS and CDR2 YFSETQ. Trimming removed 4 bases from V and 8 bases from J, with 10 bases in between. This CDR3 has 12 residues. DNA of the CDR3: TGCGCCAGCAGCGGGCAGGGCTATGAGCAGTTCTTC. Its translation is CASSGQGYEQFF. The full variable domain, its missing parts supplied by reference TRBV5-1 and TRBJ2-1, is KAGVTQTPRYLIKTRGQQVTLSCSPISGHRSVSWYQQTPGQGLQFLFEYFSETQRNKGNFPGRFSGRQFSNSRSEMNVSTLELGDSALYLCASSGQGYEQFFGPGTRLTVL.

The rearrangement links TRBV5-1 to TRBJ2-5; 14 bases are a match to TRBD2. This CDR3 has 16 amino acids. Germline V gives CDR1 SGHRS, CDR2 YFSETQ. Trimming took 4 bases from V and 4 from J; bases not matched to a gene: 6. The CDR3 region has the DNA TGCGCCAGCAGCATCTCCGGGACTAGCGGGGGAGAGACCCAGTACTTC. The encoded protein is CASSISGTSGGETQYF. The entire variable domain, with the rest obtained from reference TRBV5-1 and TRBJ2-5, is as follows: KAGVTQTPRYLIKTRGQQVTLSCSPISGHRSVSWYQQTPGQGLQFLFEYFSETQRNKGNFPGRFSGRQFSNSRSEMNVSTLELGDSALYLCASSISGTSGGETQYFGPGTRLLVL.

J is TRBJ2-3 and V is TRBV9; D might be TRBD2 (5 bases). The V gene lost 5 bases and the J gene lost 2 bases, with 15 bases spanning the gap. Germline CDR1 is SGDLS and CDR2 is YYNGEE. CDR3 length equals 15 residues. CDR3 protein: CASSAGLRLTDTQYF. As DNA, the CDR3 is TGTGCCAGCAGTGCTGGACTGAGGCTCACAGATACGCAGTATTTT.

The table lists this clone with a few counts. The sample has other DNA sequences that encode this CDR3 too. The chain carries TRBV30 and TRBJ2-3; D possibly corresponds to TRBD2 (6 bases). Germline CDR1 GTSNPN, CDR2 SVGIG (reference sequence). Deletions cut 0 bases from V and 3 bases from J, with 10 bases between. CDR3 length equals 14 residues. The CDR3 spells CAWSVTGDTDTQYF. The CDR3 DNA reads TGTGCCTGGAGTGTAACGGGAGATACAGATACGCAGTATTTT. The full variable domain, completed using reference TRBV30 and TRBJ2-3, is SQTIHQWPATLVQPVGSPLSLECTVEGTSNPNLYWYRQAAGRGLQLLFYSVGIGQISSEVPQNLSASRPQDRQFILSSKKLLLSDSGFYLCAWSVTGDTDTQYFGPGTRLTVL.

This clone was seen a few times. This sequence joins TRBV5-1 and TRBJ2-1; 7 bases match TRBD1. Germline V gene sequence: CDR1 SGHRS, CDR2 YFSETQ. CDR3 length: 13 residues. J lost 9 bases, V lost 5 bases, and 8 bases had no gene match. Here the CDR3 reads CASRGLGGTEQFF. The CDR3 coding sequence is TGCGCCAGCAGAGGGTTAGGGGGCACTGAGCAGTTCTTC.

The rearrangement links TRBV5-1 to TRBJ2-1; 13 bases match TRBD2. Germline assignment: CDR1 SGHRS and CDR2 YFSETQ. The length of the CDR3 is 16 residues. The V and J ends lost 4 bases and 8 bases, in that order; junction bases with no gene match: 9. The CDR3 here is CASSVGTSGEKDEQFF. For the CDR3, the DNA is TGCGCCAGCAGCGTAGGGACTAGCGGGGAGAAGGATGAGCAGTTCTTC.

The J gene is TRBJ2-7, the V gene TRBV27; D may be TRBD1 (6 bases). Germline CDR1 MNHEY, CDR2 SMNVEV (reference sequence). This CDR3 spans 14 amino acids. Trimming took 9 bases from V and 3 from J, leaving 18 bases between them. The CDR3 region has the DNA TGTGCCAGTGGAAAGACAGGCGGCGACTACGAGCAGTACTTC. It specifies CASGKTGGDYEQYF.

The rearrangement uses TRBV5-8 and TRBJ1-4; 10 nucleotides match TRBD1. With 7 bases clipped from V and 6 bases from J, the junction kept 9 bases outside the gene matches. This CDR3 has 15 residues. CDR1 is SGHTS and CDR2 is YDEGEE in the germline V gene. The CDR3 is CASGQTGTGDEKLFF. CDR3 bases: TGTGCCAGCGGTCAAACCGGGACAGGGGATGAAAAACTGTTTTTT.

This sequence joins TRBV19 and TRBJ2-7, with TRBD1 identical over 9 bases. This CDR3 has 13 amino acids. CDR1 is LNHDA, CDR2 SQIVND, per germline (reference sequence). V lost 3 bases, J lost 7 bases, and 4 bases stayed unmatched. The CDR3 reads CASSMDRGGEQYF. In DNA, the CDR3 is TGTGCCAGTAGTATGGACAGGGGTGGGGAGCAGTACTTC.

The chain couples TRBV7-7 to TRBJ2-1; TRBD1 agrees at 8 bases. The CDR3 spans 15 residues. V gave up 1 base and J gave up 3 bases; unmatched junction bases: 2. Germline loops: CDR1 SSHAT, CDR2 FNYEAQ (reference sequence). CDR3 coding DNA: TGTGCCAGCAGCTTAGACAGGGGGATCTACAATGAGCAGTTCTTC. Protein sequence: CASSLDRGIYNEQFF. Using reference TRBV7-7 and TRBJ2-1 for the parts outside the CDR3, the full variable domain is GAGVSQSPRYKVTKRGQDVTLRCDPISSHATLYWYQQALGQGPEFLTYFNYEAQPDKSGLPSDRFSAERPEGSISTLTIQRTEQRDSAMYRCASSLDRGIYNEQFFGPGTRLTVL.

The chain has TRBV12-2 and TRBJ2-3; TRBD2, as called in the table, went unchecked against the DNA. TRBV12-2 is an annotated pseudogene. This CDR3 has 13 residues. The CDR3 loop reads CASRLASADTQYF. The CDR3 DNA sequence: TGTGCAAGTCGCTTAGCAAGCGCAGATACGCAGTATTTT.